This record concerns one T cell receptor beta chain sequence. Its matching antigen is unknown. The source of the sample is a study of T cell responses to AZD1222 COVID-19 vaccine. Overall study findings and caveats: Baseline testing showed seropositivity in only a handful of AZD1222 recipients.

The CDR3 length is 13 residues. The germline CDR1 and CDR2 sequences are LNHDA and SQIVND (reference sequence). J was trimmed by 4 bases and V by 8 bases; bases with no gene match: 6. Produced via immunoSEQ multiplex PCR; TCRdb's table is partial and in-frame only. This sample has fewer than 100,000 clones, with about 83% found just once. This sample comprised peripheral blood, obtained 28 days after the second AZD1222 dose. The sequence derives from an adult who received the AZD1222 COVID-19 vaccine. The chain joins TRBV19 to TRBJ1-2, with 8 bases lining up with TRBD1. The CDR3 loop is CASGRGPGYGYTF. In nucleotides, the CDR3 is TGTGCCAGTGGCAGGGGGCCGGGCTATGGCTACACCTTC.